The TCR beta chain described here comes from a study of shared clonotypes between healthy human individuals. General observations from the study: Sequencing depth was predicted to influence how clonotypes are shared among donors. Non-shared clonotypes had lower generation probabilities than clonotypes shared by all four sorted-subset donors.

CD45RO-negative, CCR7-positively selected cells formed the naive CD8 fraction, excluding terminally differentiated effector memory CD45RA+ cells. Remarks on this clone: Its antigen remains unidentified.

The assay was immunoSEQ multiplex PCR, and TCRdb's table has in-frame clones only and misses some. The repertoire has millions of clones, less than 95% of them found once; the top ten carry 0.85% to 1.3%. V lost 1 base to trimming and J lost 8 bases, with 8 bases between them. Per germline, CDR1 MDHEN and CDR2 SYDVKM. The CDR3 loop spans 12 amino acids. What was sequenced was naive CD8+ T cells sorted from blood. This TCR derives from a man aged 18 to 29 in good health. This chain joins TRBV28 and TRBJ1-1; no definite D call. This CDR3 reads CASSLFMGEAFF. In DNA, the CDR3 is TGTGCCAGCAGTTTATTTATGGGCGAAGCTTTCTTT.